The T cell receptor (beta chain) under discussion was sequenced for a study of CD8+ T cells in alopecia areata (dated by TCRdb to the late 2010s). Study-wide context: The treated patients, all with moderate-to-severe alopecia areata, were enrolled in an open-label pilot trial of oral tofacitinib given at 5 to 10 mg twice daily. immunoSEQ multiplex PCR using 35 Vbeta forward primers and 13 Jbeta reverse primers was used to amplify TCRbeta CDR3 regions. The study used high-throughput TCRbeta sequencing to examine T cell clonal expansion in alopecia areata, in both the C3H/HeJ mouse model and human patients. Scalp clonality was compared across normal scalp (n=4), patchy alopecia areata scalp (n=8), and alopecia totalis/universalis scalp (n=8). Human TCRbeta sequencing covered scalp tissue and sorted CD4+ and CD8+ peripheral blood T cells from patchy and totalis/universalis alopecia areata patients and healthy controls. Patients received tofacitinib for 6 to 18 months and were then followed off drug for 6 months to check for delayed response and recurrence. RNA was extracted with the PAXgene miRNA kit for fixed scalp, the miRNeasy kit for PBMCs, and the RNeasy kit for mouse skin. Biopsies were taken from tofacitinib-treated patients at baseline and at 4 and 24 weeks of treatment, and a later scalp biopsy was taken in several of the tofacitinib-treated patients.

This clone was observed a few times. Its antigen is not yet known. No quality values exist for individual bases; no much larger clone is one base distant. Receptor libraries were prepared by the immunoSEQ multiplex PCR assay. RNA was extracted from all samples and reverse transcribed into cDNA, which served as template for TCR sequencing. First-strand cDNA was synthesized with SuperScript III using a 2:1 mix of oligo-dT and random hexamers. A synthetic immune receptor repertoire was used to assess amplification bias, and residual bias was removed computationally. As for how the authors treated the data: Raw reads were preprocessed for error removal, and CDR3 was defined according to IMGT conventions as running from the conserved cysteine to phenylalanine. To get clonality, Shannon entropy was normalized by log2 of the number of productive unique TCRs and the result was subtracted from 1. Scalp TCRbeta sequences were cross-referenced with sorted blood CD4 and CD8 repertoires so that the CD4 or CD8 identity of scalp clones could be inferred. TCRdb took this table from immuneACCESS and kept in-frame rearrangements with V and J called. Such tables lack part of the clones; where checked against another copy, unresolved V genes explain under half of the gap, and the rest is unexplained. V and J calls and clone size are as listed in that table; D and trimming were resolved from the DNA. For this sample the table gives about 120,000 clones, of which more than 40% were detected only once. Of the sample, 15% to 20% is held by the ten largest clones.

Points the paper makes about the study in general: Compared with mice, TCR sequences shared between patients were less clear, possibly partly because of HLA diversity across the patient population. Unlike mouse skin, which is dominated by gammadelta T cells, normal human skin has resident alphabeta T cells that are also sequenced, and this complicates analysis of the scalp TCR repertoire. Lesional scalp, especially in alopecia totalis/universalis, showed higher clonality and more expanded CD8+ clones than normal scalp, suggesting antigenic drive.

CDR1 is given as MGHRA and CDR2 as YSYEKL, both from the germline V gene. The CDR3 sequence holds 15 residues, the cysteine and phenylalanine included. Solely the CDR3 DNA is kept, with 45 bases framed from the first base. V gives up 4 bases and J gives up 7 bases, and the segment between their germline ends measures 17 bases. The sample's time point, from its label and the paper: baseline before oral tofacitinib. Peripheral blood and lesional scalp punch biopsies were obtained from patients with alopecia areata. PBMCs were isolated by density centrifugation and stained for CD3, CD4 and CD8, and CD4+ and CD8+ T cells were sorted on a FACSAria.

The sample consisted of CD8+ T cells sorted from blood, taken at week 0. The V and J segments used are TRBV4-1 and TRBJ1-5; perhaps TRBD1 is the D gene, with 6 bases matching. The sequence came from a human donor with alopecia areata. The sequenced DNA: TGCGCCAGCAGCCCAGGGGTGGGGGGGCGGCAGCCCCAGCATTTT. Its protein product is CASSPGVGGRQPQHF.